The clone carrying this T cell receptor beta chain was counted only a few times. A read error may account for a junction end that differs from germline. Vbeta (60) and Jbeta (13) primers were used in the PCR. Libraries were prepared by immunoSEQ multiplex PCR; TCRdb keeps only in-frame clonotypes and omits some of them. Of about 200,000 clones in the sample, roughly 13% were seen once. Germline V gene lookup returns CDR1 SGHRS and CDR2 YFSETQ. The CDR3 runs 14 residues. This entry comes from a study of cytomegalovirus exposure and HLA in healthy donors. This receptor was taken from a man between 50 and 59 years old in good health and CMV-seropositive. The V and J genes are TRBV5-1 and TRBJ2-7, with 7 bases that match TRBD1. The sample comprised PBMCs. This chain's CDR3 is CASSLNRGDYVQYF. The CDR3 nucleotides read TGCGCCAGCAGCCTTAACAGGGGAGACTACGTGCAGTACTTC.